These 18 T cell receptor beta chains were all obtained from the same sample, sequenced in a study of cytomegalovirus exposure and HLA in healthy donors. Produced via immunoSEQ multiplex PCR; TCRdb's table is partial and in-frame only. The table has roughly 130,000 clones, more than 70% seen once. Sequencing was performed on PBMCs. Source of these receptors: a man under 40 in good health and CMV-seronegative.

The chain combines TRBV18 with TRBJ1-1; TRBD1 aligns across 9 bases. Germline loops: CDR1 KGHSH, CDR2 LQKENI. Losses at the gene ends were 3 bases for V and 1 base for J; bases not matched to a gene: 3. The CDR3 has 15 residues. CDR3 region: CASSPGQGSNTEAFF. CDR3 in DNA: TGTGCCAGCTCACCGGGACAGGGCTCGAACACTGAAGCTTTCTTT.

This rearrangement joins TRBV7-2 to TRBJ1-2, with TRBD1 identical over 8 bases. The trim removed 5 bases at V and 6 bases at J, leaving 5 bases unmatched. Germline CDR1 SGHTA, CDR2 FQGNSA. CDR3 length equals 13 residues. The CDR3 nucleotides read TGTGCCAGCAGCCCGGACAGGGAGGATGGCTACACCTTC. Its translation is CASSPDREDGYTF.

The V and J genes are TRBV9 and TRBJ2-1; possible D gene TRBD1, 6 bases. CDR3 length: 15 amino acids. Trimming took off 3 bases at V and 5 bases at J, with 15 bases between the two ends. Germline values: CDR1 SGDLS, CDR2 YYNGEE. CDR3 nucleotides: TGTGCCAGCAGCGCGGCACCAGGGGCCCACAATGAGCAGTTCTTC. Translation gives CASSAAPGAHNEQFF.

The chain recombines TRBV5-6 with TRBJ2-7; 7 nucleotides line up with TRBD1. Unmatched junction bases numbered 7, after V lost 5 bases and J lost 2 bases. CDR3 length: 14 residues. Per germline, CDR1 SGHDT and CDR2 YYEEEE. The CDR3 nucleotides read TGTGCCAGCAGGAAGGTTGGACAGGCCTACGAGCAGTACTTC. This sequence encodes CASRKVGQAYEQYF. Together with reference TRBV5-6 and TRBJ2-7, the CDR3 gives the full variable domain: DAGVTQSPTHLIKTRGQQVTLRCSPKSGHDTVSWYQQALGQGPQFIFQYYEEEERQRGNFPDRFSGHQFPNYSSELNVNALLLGDSALYLCASRKVGQAYEQYFGPGTRLTVT.

The chain joins TRBV6-6 to TRBJ1-5; D is ambiguous. Trimming removed 6 bases from V and 1 base from J, with 7 bases in between. CDR3 size: 13 residues. The germline CDR1 and CDR2 sequences are MNHNY and SVGAGI (reference sequence). CDR3 DNA: TGTGCCAGCAGGGAGATAAGCAATCAGCCCCAGCATTTT. Translating gives CASREISNQPQHF.

The chain links TRBV10-3 to TRBJ2-3; maybe TRBD2 (5 bases). The CDR3 runs to 15 residues. Germline V lookup: CDR1 ENHRY, CDR2 SYGVKD. The ends were cut back, 3 bases at V and 6 bases at J, with 16 bases in the middle. The CDR3 here is CAISELVNGKDTQYF. The CDR3 DNA follows: TGTGCCATCAGTGAACTCGTGAACGGGAAGGATACGCAGTATTTT.

This clone showed up just once. This rearrangement joins TRBV18 to TRBJ1-5, with D tentatively TRBD1 (6 bases). Trimming took 3 bases from V and 4 from J, leaving 10 bases between them. The germline V gene has CDR1 KGHSH and CDR2 LQKENI. This CDR3 contains 14 residues. CDR3 DNA: TGTGCCAGCTCACCGAGACAGGTTAATCAGCCCCAGCATTTT. It yields the protein CASSPRQVNQPQHF.

This clone is a singleton in its sample. This chain connects TRBV7-2 to TRBJ1-1; 7 bases agree with TRBD1. The J segment lost 4 bases and the V segment lost 5 bases, leaving 4 bases of the junction unmatched. Germline V gene lookup returns CDR1 SGHTA and CDR2 FQGNSA. The CDR3 is 13 residues long. The CDR3 DNA reads as TGTGCCAGCAGCGTGAACAGGGGCACTGAAGCTTTCTTT. Translated: CASSVNRGTEAFF. The whole variable domain, filled in from reference TRBV7-2 and TRBJ1-1, reads GAGVSQSPSNKVTEKGKDVELRCDPISGHTALYWYRQSLGQGLEFLIYFQGNSAPDKSGLPSDRFSAERTGGSVSTLTIQRTQQEDSAVYLCASSVNRGTEAFFGQGTRLTVV.

This chain uses TRBV5-1 with TRBJ2-1; D ambiguous. Germline CDR1 reads SGHRS; CDR2 reads YFSETQ. The V end was cut by 0 bases, the J end by 2 bases, with 6 bases between. The CDR3 contains 14 residues. CDR3 residues: CASSLGQAYNEQFF. For the CDR3, the DNA is TGCGCCAGCAGCTTGGGGCAGGCCTACAATGAGCAGTTCTTC. Drawing the rest from reference TRBV5-1 and TRBJ2-1, the complete variable domain is KAGVTQTPRYLIKTRGQQVTLSCSPISGHRSVSWYQQTPGQGLQFLFEYFSETQRNKGNFPGRFSGRQFSNSRSEMNVSTLELGDSALYLCASSLGQAYNEQFFGPGTRLTVL.

J is TRBJ1-5 and V is TRBV11-2, with 7 positions matching TRBD1. Germline CDR1 and CDR2: SGHAT and FQNNGV. The CDR3 has 15 residues. With V trimmed by 4 bases and J by 1 base, 4 bases remained unmatched. In DNA, the CDR3 is TGTGCCAGCAGCTCGACAGGGAACAGCAATCAGCCCCAGCATTTT. Translating it yields CASSSTGNSNQPQHF.

The chain is built from TRBV5-1 and TRBJ1-3; 8 nucleotides match TRBD1. The CDR3 runs to 15 residues. V gave up 4 bases and J gave up 0 bases; unmatched junction bases: 3. Germline V gene data show CDR1 as SGHRS and CDR2 as YFSETQ. The CDR3 DNA sequence: TGCGCCAGCAGCAGGGACAGGAACTCTGGAAACACCATATATTTT. Encoded protein: CASSRDRNSGNTIYF.

The chain carries TRBV7-3 and TRBJ2-5; 12 nucleotides agree with TRBD2. The CDR3 sequence is 16 residues long. The V gene's germline CDR1 is SGHTA and CDR2 FQGTGA. The V and J ends lost 3 bases and 4 bases, in that order; junction bases with no gene match: 6. CDR3 sequence: CASSLGLAGWGETQYF. The CDR3 DNA is TGTGCCAGCAGCTTGGGACTAGCGGGTTGGGGAGAGACCCAGTACTTC.

The V call is TRBV4-3, the J call TRBJ2-1; 9 bases fit TRBD2. Germline trimming cut 0 bases from V and 7 bases from J; bases unmatched to any gene: 4. The CDR3 runs to 15 residues. Germline V gene sequence: CDR1 LGHNA, CDR2 YSLEER. The DNA for the CDR3 is TGCGCCAGCAGCCAAGATCGACTAGCGGAGAATGAGCAGTTCTTC. The encoded protein is CASSQDRLAENEQFF.

The rearrangement joins TRBV27 to TRBJ1-2; no firm D call. Per germline, CDR1 MNHEY and CDR2 SMNVEV (reference sequence). V shed 7 bases and J shed 4 bases, with 10 bases lying between them. This CDR3 comprises 12 residues. The CDR3, as DNA: TGTGCCAGCACCGAGGATTTCTATGGCTACACCTTC. Residues: CASTEDFYGYTF.

The chain has TRBV5-1 and TRBJ1-2; D is perhaps TRBD1 (6 bases). Per germline, CDR1 SGHRS and CDR2 YFSETQ. This CDR3 region has 15 residues. Between the trimmed V and J ends, which lost 0 bases and 7 bases, there was a span of 16 bases. Written as DNA, the CDR3 is TGCGCCAGCAGCTTGGTTGTCAGCACCAGGGGTGGCTACACCTTC. Protein sequence: CASSLVVSTRGGYTF.

The chain employs TRBV30 and TRBJ2-7, with no clear D. This CDR3 region has 15 residues. V was cut by 2 bases and J by 7 bases, with 21 bases left in between. Germline V gene data show CDR1 as GTSNPN and CDR2 as SVGIG (reference sequence). The CDR3 protein is CAWSLAAESTWEQYF. CDR3 in DNA: TGTGCCTGGAGTTTGGCGGCGGAGTCTACCTGGGAGCAGTACTTC.

CDR3 protein: CASSIPGTMAGELFF. CDR3 DNA sequence: TGTGCCAGCAGCATCCCCGGGACTATGGCCGGGGAGCTGTTTTTT. The rearrangement joins TRBV5-4 to TRBJ2-2; 7 bases agree with TRBD2. Trimming at V came to 4 bases and at J to 6 bases, leaving 9 bases not matched to a gene. CDR1 is SGHNT and CDR2 is YYREEE in the germline V gene (reference sequence). The CDR3 totals 15 residues. Full variable domain (rest looked up from reference TRBV5-4 and TRBJ2-2): ETGVTQSPTHLIKTRGQQVTLRCSSQSGHNTVSWYQQALGQGPQFIFQYYREEENGRGNFPPRFSGLQFPNYSSELNVNALELDDSALYLCASSIPGTMAGELFFGEGSRLTVL.

The chain carries TRBV4-1 and TRBJ2-7, with no clear D. Looked up from germline, CDR1 is MGHRA and CDR2 is YSYEKL. The CDR3 extends over 16 amino acids. The V end lost 0 bases, the J end lost 0 bases, and 12 bases lay between the germline ends. CDR3 nucleotide sequence: TGCGCCAGCAGCCAAGATAAGGCGGATAGCTCCTACGAGCAGTACTTC. This encodes CASSQDKADSSYEQYF.